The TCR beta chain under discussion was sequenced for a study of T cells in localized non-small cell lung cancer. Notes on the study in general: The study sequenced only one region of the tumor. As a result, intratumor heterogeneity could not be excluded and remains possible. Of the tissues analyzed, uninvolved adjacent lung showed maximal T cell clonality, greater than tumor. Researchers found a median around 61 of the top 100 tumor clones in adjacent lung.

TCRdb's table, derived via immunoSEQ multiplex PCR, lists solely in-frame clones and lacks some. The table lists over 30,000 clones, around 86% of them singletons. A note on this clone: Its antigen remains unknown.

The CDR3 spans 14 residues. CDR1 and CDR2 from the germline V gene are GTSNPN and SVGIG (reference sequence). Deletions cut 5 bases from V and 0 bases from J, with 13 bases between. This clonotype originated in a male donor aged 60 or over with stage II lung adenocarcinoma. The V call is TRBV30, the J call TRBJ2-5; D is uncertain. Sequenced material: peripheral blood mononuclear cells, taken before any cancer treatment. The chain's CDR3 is CAWFDSRYQETQYF. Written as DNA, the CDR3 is TGTGCCTGGTTCGACTCAAGGTACCAAGAGACCCAGTACTTC.